These 10 T cell receptor beta chains came from one sample sequenced in a study of T cells after yellow fever vaccination. TCRdb independently ran MiXCR on the 5' RACE reads; one entry per CDR3 protein. The profile shows approximately 600,000 distinct CDR3 sequences, around an eighth of them singletons. The source was PBMCs, collected on the day of the yellow fever booster vaccination. The receptors were sampled from a man aged 25 to 40 who received the YFV17D yellow fever vaccine.

This clonotype was detected only a few times. The rearrangement links TRBV24-1 to TRBJ2-1; D ambiguous. V was pared by 9 bases and J by 7 bases, with 9 bases between. The germline V gene has CDR1 KGHDR and CDR2 SFDVKD. CDR3 length equals 11 residues. The CDR3 protein is CATLFPNEQFF. The CDR3 DNA sequence: TGTGCCACCCTCTTCCCTAATGAGCAGTTCTTC.

In this sample, this clonotype turned up a few times. J is TRBJ2-5 and V is TRBV18; 8 nucleotides match TRBD2. CDR1 and CDR2 (germline): KGHSH, LQKENI. There are 15 residues in the CDR3. The junction had 10 bases not matched to a gene; V was cut back by 5 bases and J by 5 bases. The CDR3 sequence: CASSNSGIQRETQYF. The CDR3 DNA follows: TGTGCCAGCTCAAATAGCGGGATCCAACGGGAGACCCAGTACTTC.

V is TRBV6-1 and J is TRBJ2-3; D may be TRBD2 (6 bases). CDR1 MNHNS and CDR2 SASEGT come from the germline V gene. The CDR3 loop spans 13 amino acids. The ends were cut back, 11 bases at V and 0 bases at J, with 12 bases in the middle. CDR3 amino acids: CAGRETSTDTQYF. DNA of the CDR3: TGTGCCGGCCGGGAGACTAGCACAGATACGCAGTATTTT.

The rearrangement links TRBV11-2 to TRBJ2-7; D might be TRBD2 (6 bases). Trimming removed 1 base from V and 0 bases from J, with 10 bases in between. The CDR3 runs to 15 residues. Germline loops: CDR1 SGHAT, CDR2 FQNNGV. The CDR3 nucleotides read TGTGCCAGCAGCTTAGGTCTAGCGTTCTCCTACGAGCAGTACTTC. Its protein is CASSLGLAFSYEQYF.

This clonotype was seen more than once but under ten times. This chain joins TRBV5-4 and TRBJ2-2, with no clear D. Germline V CDR1 and CDR2: SGHNT, YYREEE (reference sequence). The CDR3 sequence is 15 residues long. Trimming pared 5 bases from V and 9 bases from J, leaving 20 bases between. CDR3 DNA: TGTGCCAGCAGTTCCACCGGGCCCCCATCCAGGGAGCTGTTTTTT. Its translation is CASSSTGPPSRELFF.

The chain couples TRBV4-2 to TRBJ2-7, with a weak D call TRBD1 (6 bases). This CDR3 contains 14 residues. Germline assignment: CDR1 LGHNA and CDR2 YNFKEQ. V was pared by 4 bases and J by 3 bases, with 13 bases between. The CDR3, as DNA: TGTGCCAGCAGCCTCAACAGGGCGAACTACGAGCAGTACTTC. Translating gives CASSLNRANYEQYF.

This clonotype showed up just a few times. The chain uses TRBV20-1 and TRBJ1-3, with a weak D call TRBD1 (5 bases). This CDR3 has 15 residues. V gave up 0 bases and J gave up 4 bases, with 13 bases separating them. In germline, CDR1 is DFQATT, CDR2 SNEGSKA (reference sequence). In DNA form, the CDR3 reads TGCAGTGCTAGAGATAGGCAGGGCCCGGGAAACACCATATATTTT. Translation gives CSARDRQGPGNTIYF.

This clonotype turned up a few times. The chain uses TRBV11-2 and TRBJ2-1; TRBD2 agrees at 10 bases. Germline assignment: CDR1 SGHAT and CDR2 FQNNGV. The V gene end was trimmed by 5 bases and the J gene end by 9 bases; junction bases not matched to a gene: 13. CDR3 length: 16 residues. The CDR3 DNA sequence: TGTGCCAGCAGCCCCTTTCGTGCAGCGGGAGGGGTTGAGCAGTTCTTC. Translation gives CASSPFRAAGGVEQFF.

This clonotype was recorded at least ten times. This chain connects TRBV5-1 to TRBJ2-3, with D uncertain. Germline V gives CDR1 SGHRS, CDR2 YFSETQ. This CDR3 contains 14 residues. V gave up 4 bases and J gave up 1 base, with 10 bases separating them. The CDR3 region is CASSAGGGTDTQYF. The CDR3 DNA is TGCGCCAGCAGCGCTGGCGGCGGCACAGATACGCAGTATTTT.

This clonotype showed up many times. Here the CDR3 DNA reads TGTGCCAGCAGCTCAGGGAATCAGCCCCAGCATTTT. This gives the protein CASSSGNQPQHF. The chain is built from TRBV28 and TRBJ1-5, with D possibly being TRBD1 (5 bases). CDR3 length: 12 amino acids. CDR1 and CDR2 (germline): MDHEN, SYDVKM. The V end lost 6 bases, the J end lost 4 bases, and 7 bases lay between the germline ends.